Listed here are 30 T cell receptor beta chains from one sample, sequenced in a study of blood T cell repertoires in COVID-19. Only in-frame clones appear in the TCRdb table, and some are missing; sequencing was by immunoSEQ multiplex PCR. The table lists 25,000 to 40,000 clones, roughly 87% of them singletons. Material: peripheral blood. Every receptor here comes from a man between 60 and 70 years old with active COVID-19.

The chain carries TRBV7-3 and TRBJ2-3, with 7 bases matching TRBD1. The CDR3 consists of 16 residues. The V and J ends lost 2 bases and 1 base, in that order; junction bases with no gene match: 6. Germline V CDR1 and CDR2: SGHTA, FQGTGA. CDR3: CASSLYIQGGTDTQYF. The DNA for the CDR3 is TGTGCCAGCAGCTTATACATTCAGGGGGGCACAGATACGCAGTATTTT.

The chain uses TRBV29-1 and TRBJ2-4; tentative D call: TRBD2 (5 bases). The germline V and J ends were trimmed by 4 bases and 0 bases, with 10 bases remaining between them. The CDR3 spans 14 residues. Germline values: CDR1 SQVTM, CDR2 ANQGSEA. The CDR3 DNA is TGCAGCGTTGTGACTATTCCAGCCAAAAACATTCAGTACTTC. Amino acids: CSVVTIPAKNIQYF.

J is TRBJ1-1 and V is TRBV6-5; D not certain. The germline V and J ends were trimmed by 4 bases and 4 bases, with 13 bases remaining between them. Germline V gene lookup returns CDR1 MNHEY and CDR2 SVGAGI. The CDR3 is 14 amino acids. In DNA, the CDR3 is TGTGCCAGCAGTTCCGCGGTGTTGGGCACTGAAGCTTTCTTT. It encodes CASSSAVLGTEAFF.

Here the CDR3 reads CASSLRTGGYEQYF. The CDR3 DNA sequence: TGTGCCAGCAGCCTTCGGACCGGGGGTTACGAGCAGTACTTC. This rearrangement joins TRBV7-7 to TRBJ2-7; D may be TRBD2 (6 bases). V lost 5 bases and J 4 bases, leaving 15 bases between the germline ends. The CDR3 runs to 14 residues. Germline CDR1 reads SSHAT; CDR2 reads FNYEAQ (reference sequence).

The rearrangement links TRBV20-1 to TRBJ2-7, with 11 bases lining up with TRBD2. J was trimmed by 0 bases and V by 3 bases; bases with no gene match: 16. In germline, CDR1 is DFQATT, CDR2 SNEGSKA (reference sequence). The CDR3 has 19 amino acids. In DNA form, the CDR3 reads TGCAGTGCTAGTCCTACTAGCGGGAGCTTGGGGGGACTCTCCTACGAGCAGTACTTC. It specifies CSASPTSGSLGGLSYEQYF.

The rearrangement uses TRBV4-2 and TRBJ2-3; tentatively, D is TRBD2 (5 bases). The V gene's germline CDR1 is LGHNA and CDR2 YNFKEQ. V was cut by 4 bases and J by 0 bases, with 11 bases left in between. CDR3 length: 15 residues. CDR3 region: CASSPRGPSTDTQYF. CDR3 in DNA: TGTGCCAGCAGCCCCCGAGGGCCCAGCACAGATACGCAGTATTTT.

This clone was detected only once. The rearrangement links TRBV30 to TRBJ2-5, with 7 bases matching TRBD1. V shed 2 bases and J 5 bases; nucleotides not matched to a gene: 2. Germline V gives CDR1 GTSNPN, CDR2 SVGIG (reference sequence). CDR3 size: 12 residues. The DNA for the CDR3 is TGTGCCTGGAGTATGACAGGGGAGACCCAGTACTTC. It is translated as CAWSMTGETQYF.

The J gene is TRBJ2-7, the V gene TRBV3-1 (or the pseudogene TRBV3-2); 7 bases agree with TRBD2. CDR1 and CDR2 from the germline V gene are LGHDT and YNNKEL (reference sequence). Trimming took 2 bases from V and 6 from J; bases not matched to a gene: 7. The CDR3 spans 14 residues. The CDR3: CASSQQAGFTEQYF. Written as DNA, the CDR3 is TGTGCCAGCAGCCAACAAGCGGGATTCACCGAGCAGTACTTC.

V usage is TRBV2 and J usage is TRBJ2-1; D might be TRBD1 (5 bases). The CDR3 is 13 amino acids. V was shortened by 0 bases and J by 9 bases, with 9 bases between the two germline ends. CDR1 and CDR2 (germline): SNHLY, FYNNEI. The CDR3 nucleotides are TGTGCCAGCAGTGAAGCATGGGGCCCTGAGCAGTTCTTC. As protein: CASSEAWGPEQFF.

This rearrangement joins TRBV2 to TRBJ1-6; D uncertain. Trimming shortened V by 7 bases and J by 10 bases, and 8 bases separated the two germline ends. The CDR3 totals 11 residues. The germline CDR1 and CDR2 sequences are SNHLY and FYNNEI. The CDR3 DNA follows: TGTGCCAGCAAACAGAGCTCACCCCTCCACTTT. This translates into CASKQSSPLHF.

The chain couples TRBV7-9 to TRBJ2-5; TRBD2 matches at 8 bases. In germline, CDR1 is SEHNR, CDR2 FQNEAQ (reference sequence). This CDR3 is built from 15 residues. Trimming at V came to 4 bases and at J to 5 bases, leaving 9 bases not matched to a gene. The CDR3 nucleotides read TGTGCCAGCAGCTGGGGGGCGGGAGGTGCGGAGACCCAGTACTTC. It encodes CASSWGAGGAETQYF.

The chain's CDR3 is CASSPGQGQGYTF. CDR3 bases: TGTGCCAGCAGCCCCGGACAGGGTCAGGGCTACACCTTC. J is TRBJ1-2 and V is TRBV3-1 (or the pseudogene TRBV3-2), with 8 bases that match TRBD1. Germline CDR1 LGHDT, CDR2 YNNKEL (reference sequence). V gave up 4 bases and J gave up 8 bases; unmatched junction bases: 6. The length of the CDR3 is 13 residues.

The chain joins TRBV7-3 to TRBJ1-3; 7 nucleotides agree with TRBD1. This CDR3 region has 14 residues. The ends lost 5 bases at V and 2 bases at J; junction bases unmatched: 3. The germline V gene encodes CDR1 SGHTA and CDR2 FQGTGA. CDR3 region: CASSVGGTGNTIYF. The CDR3 nucleotides are TGTGCCAGCAGCGTAGGGGGCACTGGAAACACCATATATTTT.

The chain links TRBV3-1 (or the pseudogene TRBV3-2) to TRBJ1-4; D is unclear. The CDR3 is made up of 16 amino acids. Germline CDR1 reads LGHDT; CDR2 reads YNNKEL (reference sequence). Trimming removed 0 bases from V and 0 bases from J, with 8 bases in between. CDR3: CASSQERRATNEKLFF. CDR3 coding DNA: TGTGCCAGCAGCCAAGAGCGTCGGGCAACTAATGAAAAACTGTTTTTT.

V is TRBV11-2 and J is TRBJ2-7, with D possibly being TRBD1 (6 bases). The germline gives CDR1 SGHAT, CDR2 FQNNGV. The CDR3 has 13 residues. Trimming cost V 7 bases and J 6 bases, with 16 bases left between them. CDR3 DNA: TGTGCCAGCACCAGGTTGAGGGGGATCGAGCAGTACTTC. Its translation: CASTRLRGIEQYF.

The rearrangement uses TRBV19 and TRBJ2-2, with a weak D call TRBD1 (6 bases). The CDR3 sequence is 14 residues long. V was cut by 3 bases and J by 4 bases, with 9 bases left in between. Germline V gives CDR1 LNHDA, CDR2 SQIVND (reference sequence). CDR3 DNA: TGTGCCAGTAGTATGGACAGCTTCACCGGGGAGCTGTTTTTT. Amino acids: CASSMDSFTGELFF.

This clone showed up just a few times. This rearrangement joins TRBV3-1 (or the pseudogene TRBV3-2) to TRBJ1-1; tentative D call: TRBD1 (6 bases). The CDR3 sequence is 13 residues long. The V end lost 7 bases, the J end lost 5 bases, and 14 bases lay between the germline ends. The V gene's germline CDR1 is LGHDT and CDR2 YNNKEL (reference sequence). DNA of the CDR3: TGTGCCAGCACCCGTCAGGGGCAAACTGAAGCTTTCTTT. It yields the protein CASTRQGQTEAFF.

By share of the sample, this clone is medium-sized. The chain is built from TRBV18 and TRBJ2-1; 8 bases fit TRBD2. The CDR3 loop spans 14 amino acids. Germline assignment: CDR1 KGHSH and CDR2 LQKENI. With 4 bases clipped from V and 6 bases from J, the junction kept 5 bases outside the gene matches. CDR3: CASSLTGGFNEQFF. Here the CDR3 DNA reads TGTGCCAGCTCACTAACGGGAGGGTTCAATGAGCAGTTCTTC.

This clone was found a few times. The gene calls are TRBV18 and TRBJ1-2; D not certain. Germline V gives CDR1 KGHSH, CDR2 LQKENI. V gave up 1 base and J gave up 4 bases, with 19 bases separating them. There are 17 residues in the CDR3. CDR3 coding DNA: TGTGCCAGCTCACCACTTCCGCCGCGGGGTGCTGGCTATGGCTACACCTTC. Translating gives CASSPLPPRGAGYGYTF.

The rearrangement uses TRBV15 and TRBJ2-3; 7 nucleotides align to TRBD2. Trimming took 2 bases from V and 5 from J; bases not matched to a gene: 1. The CDR3 extends over 13 amino acids. Germline V gives CDR1 LNHNV, CDR2 YYDKDF (reference sequence). The CDR3 DNA is TGTGCCACCAGCAGACAGCGGGGAGATACGCAGTATTTT. It codes for CATSRQRGDTQYF.

This clone was seen only a few times. J is TRBJ2-7 and V is TRBV7-6; TRBD1 aligns across 7 bases. The CDR3 is 15 amino acids. Losses at the gene ends were 1 base for V and 2 bases for J; bases not matched to a gene: 5. CDR1 is SGHVS and CDR2 is FNYEAQ in the germline V gene. DNA for the CDR3: TGTGCCAGCAGCTTAGATGAGGGGGCGACCTACGAGCAGTACTTC. Its protein is CASSLDEGATYEQYF.

The chain joins TRBV5-1 to TRBJ1-6; D possibly corresponds to TRBD1 (5 bases). V lost 3 bases and J lost 2, with 15 bases in between. Germline CDR1 SGHRS, CDR2 YFSETQ. This CDR3 is built from 17 residues. The CDR3 spells CASSSGPSDTYNSPLHF. In DNA, the CDR3 is TGCGCCAGCAGCTCCGGGCCCTCGGACACCTATAATTCACCCCTCCACTTT.

This clone was seen more than once but under ten times. V gene TRBV24-1 combines with J gene TRBJ1-5; TRBD1 matches at 8 bases. The CDR3 is made up of 16 amino acids. Unmatched junction bases numbered 5, after V lost 5 bases and J lost 0 bases. The V gene's germline CDR1 is KGHDR and CDR2 SFDVKD. The CDR3 region is CATSALTGASNQPQHF. CDR3 in DNA: TGTGCCACCAGTGCTCTGACAGGGGCTAGCAATCAGCCCCAGCATTTT.

The chain couples TRBV27 to TRBJ2-2; no clear D. Germline lookup yields CDR1 MNHEY and CDR2 SMNVEV (reference sequence). The V gene lost 4 bases and the J gene lost 6 bases, with 15 bases spanning the gap. CDR3 size: 15 residues. This CDR3 reads CASSYEVGAAGELFF. The CDR3 DNA reads as TGTGCCAGCAGTTATGAAGTCGGAGCCGCCGGGGAGCTGTTTTTT.

This clone was observed once. The chain has TRBV4-2 and TRBJ1-4; the D is unclear. Germline CDR1 and CDR2: LGHNA and YNFKEQ. The CDR3 covers 15 residues. Trimming removed 4 bases at V and 5 bases at J, with 14 bases between. Written as DNA, the CDR3 is TGTGCCAGCAGCCCCCGACACGCGACAAATGAAAAACTGTTTTTT. As protein: CASSPRHATNEKLFF.

The chain recombines TRBV10-3 with TRBJ2-7; 9 nucleotides line up with TRBD1. V dropped 0 bases and J dropped 4; count of bases not matched to a gene: 19. CDR3 length: 20 amino acids. Germline-derived CDR1 and CDR2 are ENHRY and SYGVKD. As DNA, the CDR3 is TGTGCCATCAGTGAGTCGAAACGCGAGACAGGGGGGATCTTGGTGTACGAGCAGTACTTC. This codes for CAISESKRETGGILVYEQYF.

The gene calls are TRBV6-2 or TRBV6-3 and TRBJ2-7; 8 bases match TRBD2. The V gene's germline CDR1 is MNHEY and CDR2 SVGEGT. V dropped 5 bases and J dropped 3; count of bases not matched to a gene: 6. CDR3 length equals 14 residues. The CDR3 coding sequence is TGTGCCAGCAGTGACGGGACTAGTATCTACGAGCAGTACTTC. Amino acids: CASSDGTSIYEQYF.

In its sample, this clone was seen a few times. The chain employs TRBV7-9 and TRBJ2-1; 9 nucleotides line up with TRBD2. The CDR3 is 17 residues long. The junction had 15 bases not matched to a gene; V was cut back by 5 bases and J by 7 bases. CDR1 is SEHNR and CDR2 is FQNEAQ in the germline V gene (reference sequence). The DNA of the CDR3 is TGTGCCAGCAGCCCGGACCCATGGCGGGAGGGTATGAATGAGCAGTTCTTC. This translates into CASSPDPWREGMNEQFF.

Only one count was recorded for this clone. V and J are TRBV29-1 and TRBJ1-2; the D gene is possibly TRBD1 (5 bases). Deletions cut 3 bases from V and 4 bases from J, with 6 bases between. Germline lookup yields CDR1 SQVTM and CDR2 ANQGSEA. There are 11 residues in the CDR3. Here the CDR3 DNA reads TGCAGCGTTGACGACAGCTATGGCTACACCTTC. Amino acids: CSVDDSYGYTF.

The CDR3 region has the DNA TGTGCCAGCAGCCAAGGGGCAGGGCAAGGGGAGACCCAGTACTTC. This translates into CASSQGAGQGETQYF. The chain links TRBV4-2 to TRBJ2-5, with D perhaps TRBD1 (5 bases). The CDR3 spans 15 residues. Germline V gene lookup returns CDR1 LGHNA and CDR2 YNFKEQ. V was pared by 1 base and J by 5 bases, with 14 bases between.